This entry concerns a single T cell receptor (beta chain). These data belong to a study of CD8+ T cells in alopecia areata. About the study: Twice a day, 5 to 10 mg of oral tofacitinib was administered to treated patients.

Sequencing templates came from extracted RNA that was reverse transcribed into cDNA. Repertoires were generated with immunoSEQ multiplex PCR, while TCRdb's copy carries only in-frame clones and drops some. The table lists some 150,000 clones, about 88% of them singletons. The treatment denotes: oral pan-JAK inhibitor, 5-10 mg twice daily. This specimen was CD8+ T cells sorted from blood, taken at week 4, from a patient treated with tofacitinib. The receptor was derived from a human donor with alopecia areata.

The CDR3, as DNA: TGTGCCAGCACCCCCGGGCCTTGGGCCTACGAGCAGTACTTC. Encoded protein: CASTPGPWAYEQYF. The chain carries TRBV27 and TRBJ2-7, with D uncertain. CDR1 and CDR2 (germline): MNHEY, SMNVEV (reference sequence). Trimming stripped 7 bases from V and 2 bases from J, with 15 bases between. The CDR3 is 14 amino acids.